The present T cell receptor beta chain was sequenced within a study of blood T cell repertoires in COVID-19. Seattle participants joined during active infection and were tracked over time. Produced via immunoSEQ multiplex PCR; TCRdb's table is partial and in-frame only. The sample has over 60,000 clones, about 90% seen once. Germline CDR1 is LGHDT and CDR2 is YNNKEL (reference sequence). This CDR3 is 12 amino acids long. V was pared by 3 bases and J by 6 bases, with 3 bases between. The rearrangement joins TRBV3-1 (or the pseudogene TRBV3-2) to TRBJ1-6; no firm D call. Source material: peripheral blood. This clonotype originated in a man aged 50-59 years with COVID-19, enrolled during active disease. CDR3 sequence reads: CASSQSNSPLHF. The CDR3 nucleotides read TGTGCCAGCAGCCAGAGTAATTCACCCCTCCACTTT.